Below, one T cell receptor beta chain is given with its context. The record originates from a study of blood T cell repertoires in COVID-19. The data were produced by immunoSEQ multiplex PCR, yet TCRdb's version contains in-frame clones alone and is incomplete. The table shows 250,000 to 400,000 clones, with roughly 90% occurring only once. This CDR3 is 14 amino acids long. V dropped 4 bases and J dropped 4; count of bases not matched to a gene: 3. Per germline, CDR1 SGHTA and CDR2 FQGNSA. Sequenced input: PBMCs or T cells enriched from blood (not recorded which). The TCR was taken from a man aged 55 to 70 who had recovered from COVID-19. The chain uses TRBV7-2 and TRBJ2-7; 11 nucleotides agree with TRBD2. Here the CDR3 DNA reads TGTGCCAGCAGCTCTACTAGCGGGAGATACGAGCAGTACTTC. Translated: CASSSTSGRYEQYF.